This T cell receptor beta chain was identified during a study of shared clonotypes between healthy human individuals. Background on the study: Three men and a couple of women, aged 18 to 49, were donors. Study results and caveats: The expectation was that sequencing depth would affect clonotype sharing among donors.

Produced via immunoSEQ multiplex PCR; TCRdb's table is partial and in-frame only. The sample consists of over a million clones, roughly 96% of them appearing once. The germline V gene has CDR1 SGDLS and CDR2 YYNGEE. The CDR3 has 16 amino acids. Deletions cut 0 bases from V and 0 bases from J, with 10 bases between. This clone was recorded only once. What it binds is not known. The chain uses TRBV9 and TRBJ2-1; D not resolved. The specimen sequenced was naive CD4+ T cells sorted from blood. Subset reported: CD45RA+ positively selected. The clonotype was recovered from a man in his thirties or forties in good health. For the CDR3, the DNA is TGTGCCAGCAGCGTAGATCCAAAAAGCTCCTACAATGAGCAGTTCTTC. Its translation is CASSVDPKSSYNEQFF.